Each of the 3 T cell receptor beta chains below was sequenced from the same sample in a study of beta chain features in type 1 diabetes. Isolated RNA was reverse transcribed in full, so expressed TCRB transcripts were sequenced. Libraries were prepared by immunoSEQ multiplex PCR; TCRdb keeps only in-frame clonotypes and omits some of them. The sample has under 550,000 clones, over 9.5% seen once. Specimen: naive CD4+ T cells from blood. Receptors were obtained from a woman younger than 35 in good health.

The J gene is TRBJ2-1, the V gene TRBV2; 9 bases line up with TRBD1. The CDR3 loop spans 13 amino acids. Germline CDR1 reads SNHLY; CDR2 reads FYNNEI. Unmatched junction bases numbered 7, after V lost 6 bases and J lost 10 bases. Here the CDR3 reads CASRPTGGGEQFF. The CDR3 coding sequence is TGTGCCAGCAGACCGACAGGGGGAGGAGAGCAGTTCTTC.

This clone was detected a few times. The CDR3 loop reads CASSSPAGRYEQYF. In DNA, the CDR3 is TGTGCCAGCAGCTCCCCCGCCGGGAGGTACGAGCAGTACTTC. V gene TRBV11-2 combines with J gene TRBJ2-7, with 7 bases lining up with TRBD2. V lost 4 bases and J lost 4; bases outside the gene matches: 7. The CDR3 extends over 14 amino acids. CDR1 is SGHAT, CDR2 FQNNGV, per germline. The whole variable domain, filled in from reference TRBV11-2 and TRBJ2-7, reads EAGVAQSPRYKIIEKRQSVAFWCNPISGHATLYWYQQILGQGPKLLIQFQNNGVVDDSQLPKDRFSAERLKGVDSTLKIQPAKLEDSAVYLCASSSPAGRYEQYFGPGTRLTVT.

This clone was counted only a few times. The rearrangement uses TRBV29-1 and TRBJ2-1, with TRBD2 identical over 9 bases. Germline V lookup: CDR1 SQVTM, CDR2 ANQGSEA. The CDR3 runs 17 residues. The V segment lost 4 bases and the J segment 9 bases; nucleotides outside the gene matches: 19. In DNA form, the CDR3 reads TGCAGCGTTGGGAAGACAGGGACCCAGCTAGCGGGGTCTGAGCAGTTCTTC. This sequence encodes CSVGKTGTQLAGSEQFF.